This TCR beta chain emerged from a study of cytomegalovirus exposure and HLA in healthy donors. Study in general: HLA-typed donors were the source of around 77 million unique TCRs held in an early data release.

With 60 Vbeta and 13 Jbeta primers, the PCR was carried out. Sequencing was performed with immunoSEQ multiplex PCR; in TCRdb, only in-frame clones are kept and a portion is missing. The top ten hold over 2% of the sample, which has approximately 190,000 clones, roughly 80% seen once. As to this clone: No antigen is known for it.

Study results and caveats: TCR beta chains associated with HLA were, in a later analysis, more clonally expanded than equally common others.

The V gene's germline CDR1 is MNHEY and CDR2 SVGAGI. The length of the CDR3 is 15 residues. V was clipped by 7 bases and J by 1 base; unmatched bases: 7. The J gene is TRBJ2-7, the V gene TRBV6-5, with 10 bases that match TRBD2. This receptor was identified in a woman between 50 and 59 years old in good health and CMV-seropositive. The material sequenced was PBMCs. The CDR3 sequence is CASIERGGGSYEQYF. DNA of the CDR3: TGTGCCAGCATTGAGCGGGGGGGCGGGTCCTACGAGCAGTACTTC.